Below are 12 T cell receptor beta chains sequenced from a single sample in a study of T cell responses to AZD1222 COVID-19 vaccine. Only in-frame clones appear in the TCRdb table, and some are missing; sequencing was by immunoSEQ multiplex PCR. This sample has roughly 150,000 clones, with 80% to 95% found just once. The sequencing used peripheral blood, collected on day 0 of AZD1222 vaccination. The source of these receptors is an adult in good health.

The chain is built from TRBV24-1 and TRBJ2-1; D remains ambiguous. V lost 4 bases to trimming and J lost 13 bases, with 10 bases between them. Per the germline V gene, CDR1 is KGHDR and CDR2 is SFDVKD. The CDR3 runs to 11 residues. The CDR3 DNA reads as TGTGCCACCAGTGACCGAGCCCGACAGTTCTTC. This sequence encodes CATSDRARQFF.

The chain employs TRBV4-1 and TRBJ2-3; 10 nucleotides line up with TRBD2. CDR1 MGHRA and CDR2 YSYEKL come from the germline V gene. V lost 1 base and J lost 14; bases outside the gene matches: 15. This CDR3 contains 16 residues. The DNA for the CDR3 is TGCGCCAGCAGCCAAGGGCTAGCGGGAGCCGTGGGGAGACGGTATTTT. Translation gives CASSQGLAGAVGRRYF.

The genes are TRBV18 and TRBJ1-1; 7 bases line up with TRBD1. Germline V CDR1 and CDR2: KGHSH, LQKENI. Unmatched junction bases numbered 8, after V lost 3 bases and J lost 1 base. The CDR3 totals 16 residues. The CDR3 loop is CASSPFRGTENTEAFF. The CDR3, as DNA: TGTGCCAGCTCACCGTTTCGCGGGACAGAGAACACTGAAGCTTTCTTT.

This chain joins TRBV6-1 and TRBJ1-2, with D unclear. This CDR3 is 14 amino acids long. V lost 2 bases and J lost 2, with 9 bases in between. Germline CDR1 and CDR2: MNHNS and SASEGT. Here the CDR3 reads CASSEPAGNYGYTF. The CDR3 nucleotides read TGTGCCAGCAGTGAACCGGCGGGGAACTATGGCTACACCTTC.

This clone was detected only once. This sequence joins TRBV5-1 and TRBJ2-1; D is perhaps TRBD1 (6 bases). This CDR3 has 13 amino acids. Per the germline V gene, CDR1 is SGHRS and CDR2 is YFSETQ. Trimming cost V 5 bases and J 4 bases, with 10 bases left between them. The CDR3 bases are TGCGCCAGCAGACTGGACAGTTACAATGAGCAGTTCTTC. Translation: CASRLDSYNEQFF.

The rearrangement uses TRBV4-1 and TRBJ2-7; 8 bases match TRBD1. Germline V lookup: CDR1 MGHRA, CDR2 YSYEKL. J gave up 5 bases and V 3 bases, and 12 bases lay outside the gene matches. This CDR3 is built from 16 residues. Written as DNA, the CDR3 is TGCGCCAGCAGCCACGCCCATTCGACAGGGGACGACGAGCAGTACTTC. Protein sequence: CASSHAHSTGDDEQYF.

This chain uses TRBV27 with TRBJ1-2, with a tentative D call TRBD1 (6 bases). Germline V gives CDR1 MNHEY, CDR2 SMNVEV (reference sequence). The CDR3 has 13 residues. Deletions cut 8 bases from V and 4 bases from J, with 14 bases between. The CDR3 is CASGPLGGYGYTF. The DNA of the CDR3 is TGTGCCAGCGGGCCCCTAGGGGGCTATGGCTACACCTTC.

This clone was seen a single time. The chain combines TRBV3-1 (or the pseudogene TRBV3-2) with TRBJ1-2; the D is unclear. Germline values: CDR1 LGHDT, CDR2 YNNKEL (reference sequence). V dropped 3 bases and J dropped 6 bases, with 17 bases sitting between them. The CDR3 loop spans 15 amino acids. The CDR3 nucleotides are TGTGCCAGCAGCCAGGGCCGAGGATTGAGCGATGGCTACACCTTC. Protein product: CASSQGRGLSDGYTF.

This chain uses TRBV6-4 with TRBJ2-2, with 9 bases fitting TRBD2. CDR1 and CDR2 (germline): MRHNA, SNTAGT. Trimming at V came to 5 bases and at J to 5 bases, leaving 3 bases not matched to a gene. This CDR3 contains 14 residues. The CDR3 DNA is TGTGCCAGCAGTCGACTAGCGGATACCGGGGAGCTGTTTTTT. This translates into CASSRLADTGELFF.

The chain employs TRBV19 and TRBJ1-4; D unclear. The CDR3 length is 15 residues. Trimming removed 3 bases from V and 6 bases from J, with 14 bases in between. Looked up from germline, CDR1 is LNHDA and CDR2 is SQIVND (reference sequence). The DNA of the CDR3 is TGTGCCAGTAGTATGGAGAGTAGGGCGGATGAAAAACTGTTTTTT. Translated: CASSMESRADEKLFF.

V gene TRBV10-3 combines with J gene TRBJ2-1, with TRBD1 matching over 8 bases. V gave up 4 bases and J gave up 8 bases; unmatched junction bases: 7. Germline CDR1 and CDR2: ENHRY and SYGVKD. The CDR3 is 14 amino acids. The DNA of the CDR3 is TGTGCCATCAGTGTAACAGGGGGGTTCGATGAGCAGTTCTTC. Translating it yields CAISVTGGFDEQFF.

The chain combines TRBV18 with TRBJ1-3, with a possible D match to TRBD1 (5 bases). Germline loops: CDR1 KGHSH, CDR2 LQKENI. The V gene lost 1 base and the J gene lost 4 bases, with 17 bases spanning the gap. This CDR3 comprises 17 residues. CDR3 sequence reads: CASSPRLPRVTGNTIYF. CDR3 DNA: TGTGCCAGCTCACCACGTCTCCCCAGGGTGACCGGAAACACCATATATTTT.